The 19 T cell receptor beta chains below come from one sample, sequenced in a study of T cell responses to AZD1222 COVID-19 vaccine. Repertoires were generated with immunoSEQ multiplex PCR, while TCRdb's copy carries only in-frame clones and drops some. Of some 80,000 clones in the sample, 90% were seen once. The material sequenced was peripheral blood, taken 28 days after the second AZD1222 dose. The receptors were sampled from an adult who received the AZD1222 COVID-19 vaccine.

This clone has only a few counts. The chain has TRBV27 and TRBJ1-4, with 7 positions matching TRBD1. From germline, CDR1 is MNHEY and CDR2 SMNVEV (reference sequence). The ends lost 6 bases at V and 3 bases at J; junction bases unmatched: 7. The CDR3 runs 15 residues. This CDR3 is CASSGQDSANEKLFF. CDR3 nucleotide sequence: TGTGCCAGCAGCGGACAGGACTCAGCTAATGAAAAACTGTTTTTT.

V is TRBV29-1 and J is TRBJ1-2; D unclear. V lost 0 bases, J lost 8 bases, and 10 bases lay in between. The CDR3 loop spans 12 amino acids. From germline, CDR1 is SQVTM and CDR2 ANQGSEA. The CDR3 DNA is TGCAGCGTTGAAGATCTTAGTGCCGGCTACACCTTC. It specifies CSVEDLSAGYTF.

The chain links TRBV5-1 to TRBJ1-1; 7 nucleotides agree with TRBD1. J was trimmed by 1 base and V by 3 bases; bases with no gene match: 3. CDR1 and CDR2 (germline): SGHRS, YFSETQ. This CDR3 has 14 amino acids. CDR3 nucleotides: TGCGCCAGCAGCTCCCGGACAGGGAACACTGAAGCTTTCTTT. Translated: CASSSRTGNTEAFF.

The genes are TRBV11-2 and TRBJ1-5; D perhaps matches TRBD1 (5 bases). CDR3 length: 12 residues. Trimming shortened V by 5 bases and J by 7 bases, and 9 bases separated the two germline ends. Per germline, CDR1 SGHAT and CDR2 FQNNGV. The CDR3 is CASSPPGQPQHF. The CDR3 DNA reads as TGTGCCAGCAGCCCCCCAGGGCAGCCCCAGCATTTT.

This clone was observed a single time. The chain has TRBV7-6 and TRBJ1-5; a weak D match, TRBD1 (5 bases). The CDR3 loop spans 16 amino acids. The germline V gene has CDR1 SGHVS and CDR2 FNYEAQ. Trimming shortened V by 1 base and J by 0 bases, and 10 bases separated the two germline ends. This CDR3 is CASSLGDSYSNQPQHF. CDR3 sequence (DNA): TGTGCCAGCAGCTTAGGTGACAGTTATAGCAATCAGCCCCAGCATTTT.

The chain carries TRBV3-1 (or the pseudogene TRBV3-2) and TRBJ2-2; 9 positions agree with TRBD2. The CDR3 contains 17 residues. Losses at the gene ends were 1 base for V and 4 bases for J; bases not matched to a gene: 7. Germline-derived CDR1 and CDR2 are LGHDT and YNNKEL (reference sequence). CDR3 residues: CASSQGLRLAVTGELFF. The CDR3 DNA follows: TGTGCCAGCAGCCAAGGTTTAAGACTAGCGGTCACCGGGGAGCTGTTTTTT.

The chain recombines TRBV24-1 with TRBJ1-3; D is possibly TRBD1 (5 bases). CDR1 and CDR2 (germline): KGHDR, SFDVKD. V lost 4 bases, J lost 0 bases, and 12 bases lay in between. The length of the CDR3 is 16 residues. The CDR3 reads CATSDYDSVSGNTIYF. DNA of the CDR3: TGTGCCACCAGTGACTATGACAGCGTCTCTGGAAACACCATATATTTT.

The chain carries TRBV7-7 and TRBJ2-5, with D tentatively TRBD2 (6 bases). Germline CDR1 and CDR2: SSHAT and FNYEAQ (reference sequence). The CDR3 length is 16 residues. V lost 0 bases and J lost 3, with 14 bases in between. The DNA of the CDR3 is TGTGCCAGCAGCTTAGCGCTTGGCCCGGGAGAAGAGACCCAGTACTTC. It translates to CASSLALGPGEETQYF.

V and J are TRBV5-1 and TRBJ1-2; TRBD1 matches at 10 bases. With 2 bases clipped from V and 6 bases from J, the junction kept 4 bases outside the gene matches. The length of the CDR3 is 14 residues. Germline V gives CDR1 SGHRS, CDR2 YFSETQ. This CDR3 is CASSFRDRGNGYTF. CDR3 DNA: TGCGCCAGCAGCTTCCGGGACAGGGGCAATGGCTACACCTTC.

The chain has TRBV24-1 and TRBJ2-3, with 10 positions matching TRBD2. Germline lookup yields CDR1 KGHDR and CDR2 SFDVKD. V shed 5 bases, J shed 2 bases, and the junction held 3 bases outside the gene matches. The CDR3 is made up of 15 amino acids. CDR3 sequence: CATSGGLANTDTQYF. The CDR3 bases are TGTGCCACCAGTGGGGGACTAGCGAACACAGATACGCAGTATTTT.

The chain employs TRBV6-5 and TRBJ1-1; D remains unclear. The CDR3 is 12 amino acids. From germline, CDR1 is MNHEY and CDR2 SVGAGI. Trimming removed 8 bases at V and 4 bases at J, with 11 bases between. The CDR3: CASGRVGTEAFF. The CDR3 DNA reads TGTGCCAGCGGGAGGGTGGGCACTGAAGCTTTCTTT.

The gene calls are TRBV6-1 and TRBJ2-5; TRBD2 agrees at 7 bases. The CDR3 length is 16 residues. V dropped 3 bases and J dropped 1; count of bases not matched to a gene: 8. Per the germline V gene, CDR1 is MNHNS and CDR2 is SASEGT. In nucleotides, the CDR3 is TGTGCCAGCAGTGATGGGGTAGCGGGCCTCCAAGAGACCCAGTACTTC. This encodes CASSDGVAGLQETQYF.

V gene TRBV6-2 or TRBV6-3 combines with J gene TRBJ2-7, with 13 positions matching TRBD2. Losses at the gene ends were 4 bases for V and 3 bases for J; bases not matched to a gene: 3. Germline V gene sequence: CDR1 MNHEY, CDR2 SVGEGT. This CDR3 spans 15 amino acids. In DNA, the CDR3 is TGTGCCAGCAGTTTCGGGACTAGCGGGATCTACGAGCAGTACTTC. It is translated as CASSFGTSGIYEQYF.

This chain connects TRBV6-5 to TRBJ2-1, with 12 bases matching TRBD2. Germline V lookup: CDR1 MNHEY, CDR2 SVGAGI. J was trimmed by 6 bases and V by 0 bases; bases with no gene match: 3. The CDR3 contains 16 residues. The CDR3 loop is CASSYSLAGGINEQFF. CDR3 nucleotides: TGTGCCAGCAGTTACTCCCTAGCGGGGGGGATCAATGAGCAGTTCTTC.

CDR3 nucleotides: TGTGCCAGCAGTGGCCAGGAGTTTTACAATGAGCAGTTCTTC. This codes for CASSGQEFYNEQFF. The chain recombines TRBV2 with TRBJ2-1, with D unclear. This CDR3 contains 14 residues. V was clipped by 4 bases and J by 4 bases, with 11 bases between them. The V gene's germline CDR1 is SNHLY and CDR2 FYNNEI. The full variable domain, its missing parts supplied by reference TRBV2 and TRBJ2-1, is EPEVTQTPSHQVTQMGQEVILRCVPISNHLYFYWYRQILGQKVEFLVSFYNNEISEKSEIFDDQFSVERPDGSNFTLKIRSTKLEDSAMYFCASSGQEFYNEQFFGPGTRLTVL.

The rearrangement uses TRBV7-6 and TRBJ1-5, with D hard to call. The V gene's germline CDR1 is SGHVS and CDR2 FNYEAQ. V was clipped by 6 bases and J by 4 bases, with 10 bases between them. The CDR3 runs to 13 residues. Here the CDR3 DNA reads TGTGCCAGCAGTCTAACGGGGAATCAGCCCCAGCATTTT. Protein product: CASSLTGNQPQHF. The full variable domain, rest sourced from reference TRBV7-6 and TRBJ1-5, is GAGVSQSPRYKVTKRGQDVALRCDPISGHVSLYWYRQALGQGPEFLTYFNYEAQQDKSGLPNDRFSAERPEGSISTLTIQRTEQRDSAMYRCASSLTGNQPQHFGDGTRLSIL.

The gene calls are TRBV5-5 and TRBJ1-2; D gene uncertain. Trimming took off 0 bases at V and 9 bases at J, with 18 bases between the two ends. The CDR3 runs to 15 residues. The germline CDR1 and CDR2 sequences are SGHKS and YYEKEE (reference sequence). CDR3 nucleotide sequence: TGTGCCAGCAGCTTGGCCTTGGGGTCAGAGGCGAGCTACACCTTC. Translating it yields CASSLALGSEASYTF.

This chain uses TRBV29-1 with TRBJ1-5; the D is unclear. With 4 bases removed from V and 5 bases from J, the gap between germline ends came to 15 bases. The CDR3 consists of 14 residues. In germline, CDR1 is SQVTM, CDR2 ANQGSEA. The CDR3 DNA sequence: TGCAGCGTTGGGTCGGGAGCCGGTGATCAGCCCCAGCATTTT. Its protein is CSVGSGAGDQPQHF. Using reference TRBV29-1 and TRBJ1-5 for the parts outside the CDR3, the full variable domain is SAVISQKPSRDICQRGTSLTIQCQVDSQVTMMFWYRQQPGQSLTLIATANQGSEATYESGFVIDKFPISRPNLTFSTLTVSNMSPEDSSIYLCSVGSGAGDQPQHFGDGTRLSIL.

The rearrangement links TRBV6-1 to TRBJ2-4; 9 nucleotides align to TRBD1. CDR3 length equals 14 residues. V dropped 5 bases and J dropped 6; count of bases not matched to a gene: 5. The germline V gene encodes CDR1 MNHNS and CDR2 SASEGT. CDR3 loop: CASSSGQGGNIQYF. Here the CDR3 DNA reads TGTGCCAGCAGTTCGGGACAGGGTGGAAACATTCAGTACTTC.